This entry is about one T cell receptor beta chain. Its antigen is not known. The source of the sample is a study of blood T cells in healthy people across ages. Study as a whole: Through template switching, about one barcoded beta molecule was captured per two T cells, as measured in model experiments.

The CDR3 extends over 12 amino acids. Trimming removed 6 bases from V and 1 base from J, with 9 bases in between. The germline gives CDR1 SQVTM, CDR2 ANQGSEA. Whole-study findings and limits: When set beside aged donors, long-lived donors presented more naive CD4+ cells and higher diversity. With unsorted PBMCs, a conclusive comparison of naive versus antigen-experienced cells was not possible.

The second PCR ran roughly 7 to 11 cycles with a sample-barcoded 5' primer and J-beta primers. The yield of each sample was at least 3 million CDR3-containing paired-end reads. TCRdb reprocessed the 5' RACE reads via MiXCR and lists one record per CDR3 protein. The profile shows about 1.8 million distinct CDR3 sequences, about 49% of them singletons. This TCR was recovered from a woman aged 40-49 years in good health. Sequenced material: blood. The chain employs TRBV29-1 and TRBJ1-1, with a possible D match to TRBD1 (5 bases). The CDR3 reads CSVGRANTEAFF. In nucleotides, the CDR3 is TGCAGCGTGGGGCGAGCGAACACTGAAGCTTTCTTT.